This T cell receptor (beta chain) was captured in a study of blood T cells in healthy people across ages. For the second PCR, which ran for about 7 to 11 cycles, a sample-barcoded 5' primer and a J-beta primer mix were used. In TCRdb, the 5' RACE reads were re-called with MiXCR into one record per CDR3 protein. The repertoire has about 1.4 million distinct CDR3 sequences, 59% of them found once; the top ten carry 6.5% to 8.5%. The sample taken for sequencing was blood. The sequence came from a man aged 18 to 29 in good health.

DNA of the CDR3: TGCAGCGTTAGGGGCTCTGGGGCCAACGTCCTGACTTTC. Protein: CSVRGSGANVLTF. J is TRBJ2-6 and V is TRBV29-1, with D possibly being TRBD1 (5 bases). The V gene's germline CDR1 is SQVTM and CDR2 ANQGSEA. The CDR3 contains 13 residues. V was cut by 5 bases and J by 0 bases, with 5 bases left in between.